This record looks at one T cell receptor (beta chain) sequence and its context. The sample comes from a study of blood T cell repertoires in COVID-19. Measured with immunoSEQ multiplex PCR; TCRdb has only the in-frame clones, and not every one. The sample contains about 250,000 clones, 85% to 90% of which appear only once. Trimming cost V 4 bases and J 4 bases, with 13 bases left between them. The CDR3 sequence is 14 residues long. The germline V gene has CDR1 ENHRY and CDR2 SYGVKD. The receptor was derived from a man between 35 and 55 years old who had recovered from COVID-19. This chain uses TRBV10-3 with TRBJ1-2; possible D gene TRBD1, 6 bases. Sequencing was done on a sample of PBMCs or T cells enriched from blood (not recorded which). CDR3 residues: CAISGTGHRYGYTF. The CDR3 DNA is TGTGCCATCAGTGGAACGGGACACCGCTATGGCTACACCTTC.